The 26 T cell receptor beta chains below come from one sample, sequenced in a study of OX40 agonist ivuxolimab in advanced cancers. Clones were sequenced by immunoSEQ multiplex PCR, and TCRdb holds only the in-frame ones, with some missing. This table has fewer than 95,000 clones, 91% appearing once. The material sequenced was CD4+ or CD8+ T cells sorted from blood, taken in a trial of the OX40 agonist ivuxolimab. These receptors all come from an adult with an advanced solid tumor such as melanoma, head and neck, liver or kidney cancer.

The V gene is TRBV28, the J gene TRBJ1-5; D not resolved. The germline CDR1 and CDR2 sequences are MDHEN and SYDVKM. The CDR3 spans 12 residues. V was pared by 7 bases and J by 7 bases, with 11 bases between. The CDR3 spells CASIRRGQPQHF. The DNA for the CDR3 is TGTGCCAGCATCCGGCGAGGGCAGCCCCAGCATTTT.

The rearrangement links TRBV15 to TRBJ2-3, with TRBD2 matching over 9 bases. The V and J ends lost 0 bases and 4 bases, in that order; junction bases with no gene match: 14. CDR1 and CDR2 from the germline V gene are LNHNV and YYDKDF (reference sequence). The CDR3 is 19 residues long. CDR3 loop: CATSRDLGSGRGAADTQYF. CDR3 in DNA: TGTGCCACCAGCAGAGATCTCGGTAGCGGGAGAGGTGCCGCAGATACGCAGTATTTT. Full variable domain (rest looked up from reference TRBV15 and TRBJ2-3): DAMVIQNPRYQVTQFGKPVTLSCSQTLNHNVMYWYQQKSSQAPKLLFHYYDKDFNNEADTPDNFQSRRPNTSFCFLDIRSPGLGDTAMYLCATSRDLGSGRGAADTQYFGPGTRLTVL.

This clone was recorded once. The J gene is TRBJ2-7, the V gene TRBV7-3; D is ambiguous. Trimming took off 4 bases at V and 3 bases at J, with 28 bases between the two ends. The CDR3 is made up of 19 amino acids. Germline CDR1 is SGHTA and CDR2 is FQGTGA. DNA for the CDR3: TGTGCCAGCAGCTCAATCCTTTCAGTATTCCCCAATCCCCTCTACGAGCAGTACTTC. It codes for CASSSILSVFPNPLYEQYF.

This chain connects TRBV2 to TRBJ1-2, with 7 bases that match TRBD1. The CDR3 is made up of 19 amino acids. Looked up from germline, CDR1 is SNHLY and CDR2 is FYNNEI. J lost 8 bases, V lost 2 bases, and 23 bases had no gene match. This CDR3 reads CASSEKLSVGQAGFRGYTF. The CDR3 bases are TGTGCCAGCAGTGAAAAACTTTCTGTAGGACAGGCCGGATTCCGGGGCTACACCTTC.

The J gene is TRBJ1-1, the V gene TRBV6-1; a weak D match, TRBD1 (5 bases). V gave up 4 bases and J gave up 5 bases, with 11 bases separating them. The CDR3 has 13 amino acids. CDR1 and CDR2 from the germline V gene are MNHNS and SASEGT. CDR3 coding DNA: TGTGCCAGCAGTGCCCAGGGTGGGACTGAAGCTTTCTTT. Translated, it gives CASSAQGGTEAFF.

J is TRBJ2-7 and V is TRBV5-1; either TRBD1 or TRBD2 may supply D (5 bases each). The CDR3 loop spans 14 amino acids. Trimming stripped 3 bases from V and 0 bases from J, with 10 bases between. Germline CDR1 reads SGHRS; CDR2 reads YFSETQ. The chain's CDR3 is CASSSGDGSYEQYF. For the CDR3, the DNA is TGCGCCAGCAGCTCTGGGGACGGCTCCTACGAGCAGTACTTC.

The rearrangement joins TRBV7-3 to TRBJ2-7, with D tentatively TRBD1 (6 bases). This CDR3 has 13 residues. V was shortened by 6 bases and J by 3 bases, with 12 bases between the two germline ends. From germline, CDR1 is SGHTA and CDR2 FQGTGA. This CDR3 reads CASRQGHLYEQYF. DNA of the CDR3: TGTGCCAGCAGACAGGGACACCTCTACGAGCAGTACTTC. The variable domain in full, with the rest retrieved from reference TRBV7-3 and TRBJ2-7, is GAGVSQTPSNKVTEKGKYVELRCDPISGHTALYWYRQSLGQGPEFLIYFQGTGAADDSGLPNDRFFAVRPEGSVSTLKIQRTERGDSAVYLCASRQGHLYEQYFGPGTRLTVT.

J is TRBJ2-1 and V is TRBV6-5; 9 positions agree with TRBD2. Germline values: CDR1 MNHEY, CDR2 SVGAGI. The CDR3 runs 15 residues. V was clipped by 4 bases and J by 9 bases; unmatched bases: 10. The CDR3 loop is CASSSRAGGPVEQFF. The DNA for the CDR3 is TGTGCCAGCAGTTCCCGGGCGGGAGGGCCGGTTGAGCAGTTCTTC.

The chain combines TRBV30 with TRBJ2-1, with 7 bases identical to TRBD2. CDR1 and CDR2 (germline): GTSNPN, SVGIG (reference sequence). V was clipped by 4 bases and J by 13 bases; unmatched bases: 7. This CDR3 contains 11 residues. The DNA of the CDR3 is TGTGCCTGGAATCTTGGGAGGGCCCAGTTCTTC. Its translation: CAWNLGRAQFF.

The CDR3 is CASSQVAGRNEQYF. DNA for the CDR3: TGCGCCAGCAGCCAAGTGGCAGGGCGAAACGAGCAGTACTTC. V and J are TRBV4-3 and TRBJ2-7; TRBD1 might be the D (5 bases). V dropped 1 base and J dropped 5 bases, with 12 bases sitting between them. Germline CDR1 and CDR2: LGHNA and YSLEER. This CDR3 contains 14 residues.

The rearrangement joins TRBV25-1 to TRBJ1-1; no clear D gene. The germline V and J ends were trimmed by 6 bases and 7 bases, with 18 bases remaining between them. In germline, CDR1 is MGHDK, CDR2 SYGVNS. The CDR3 runs 14 residues. The CDR3 spells CASRKPGVEGEAFF. For the CDR3, the DNA is TGTGCCAGCAGGAAGCCTGGTGTTGAGGGTGAAGCTTTCTTT.

The chain uses TRBV18 and TRBJ2-2, with no clear D. The CDR3 runs 13 residues. Deletions cut 1 base from V and 5 bases from J, with 5 bases between. Germline CDR1 KGHSH, CDR2 LQKENI. CDR3 nucleotide sequence: TGTGCCAGCTCACCACAGGGAACCGGGGAGCTGTTTTTT. Encoded protein: CASSPQGTGELFF.

V gene TRBV27 combines with J gene TRBJ2-2, with no clear D. This CDR3 comprises 14 residues. Trimming stripped 6 bases from V and 0 bases from J, with 8 bases between. The germline gives CDR1 MNHEY, CDR2 SMNVEV (reference sequence). This CDR3 reads CASRLVSNTGELFF. As DNA, the CDR3 is TGTGCCAGCAGACTGGTCTCGAACACCGGGGAGCTGTTTTTT.

The chain carries TRBV19 and TRBJ1-1, with 9 bases aligning to TRBD1. The CDR3 covers 15 residues. Trimming cost V 6 bases and J 5 bases; bases outside gene matches: 10. Germline V gene data show CDR1 as LNHDA and CDR2 as SQIVND (reference sequence). CDR3 protein: CASRTNRGQGTEAFF. CDR3 coding DNA: TGTGCCAGTAGGACAAACAGGGGACAGGGAACTGAAGCTTTCTTT.

The chain is built from TRBV7-9 and TRBJ2-7; TRBD1 matches at 8 bases. Germline V gene data show CDR1 as SEHNR and CDR2 as FQNEAQ (reference sequence). With V trimmed by 7 bases and J by 5 bases, 4 bases remained unmatched. This CDR3 has 12 amino acids. The CDR3 nucleotides are TGTGCCAGCACTCGGACAGGGAACGAGCAGTACTTC. This gives the protein CASTRTGNEQYF.

The sample holds a few counts of this clone. The chain has TRBV2 and TRBJ1-2; D is ambiguous. Per germline, CDR1 SNHLY and CDR2 FYNNEI. The CDR3 length is 14 residues. Deletions cut 0 bases from V and 5 bases from J, with 10 bases between. The CDR3 DNA follows: TGTGCCAGCAGTGAAGCTTCGGGTTCTTATGGCTACACCTTC. Translating gives CASSEASGSYGYTF.

The chain employs TRBV5-4 and TRBJ1-2; D unclear. Germline CDR1 SGHNT, CDR2 YYREEE (reference sequence). Trimming took off 3 bases at V and 9 bases at J, with 12 bases between the two ends. The CDR3 consists of 12 residues. In DNA form, the CDR3 reads TGTGCCAGCAGCTGGGCGTTAAGGAGCTACACCTTC. Its translation is CASSWALRSYTF.

This chain uses TRBV11-2 with TRBJ1-3; D call uncertain. In germline, CDR1 is SGHAT, CDR2 FQNNGV. Trimming cost V 0 bases and J 4 bases, with 7 bases left between them. The CDR3 covers 14 residues. CDR3 DNA sequence: TGTGCCAGCAGCTTAGATTCGCGCGGAAACACCATATATTTT. The encoded protein is CASSLDSRGNTIYF.

The chain joins TRBV6-6 to TRBJ1-5, with D possibly TRBD1 on 6 matching bases. V was shortened by 5 bases and J by 11 bases, with 16 bases between the two germline ends. Per the germline V gene, CDR1 is MNHNY and CDR2 is SVGAGI (reference sequence). The CDR3 totals 13 residues. The CDR3 loop reads CASSNRAPEAQHF. The CDR3 bases are TGTGCCAGCAGTAACAGGGCCCCGGAAGCCCAGCATTTT.

The genes are TRBV5-4 and TRBJ2-5, with 7 bases identical to TRBD2. The DNA end favors TRBJ2-7, so the J call may be wrong. The length of the CDR3 is 15 residues. Germline CDR1 and CDR2: SGHNT and YYREEE (reference sequence). The CDR3 sequence is CASSPRGGSRYEQYF. For the CDR3, the DNA is TGTGCCAGCAGCCCCCGGGGCGGGAGTAGGTACGAGCAGTACTTC.

V is TRBV19 and J is TRBJ1-6; 7 nucleotides align to TRBD1. Trimming took 5 bases from V and 14 from J; bases not matched to a gene: 12. CDR3 length: 14 amino acids. Germline V gives CDR1 LNHDA, CDR2 SQIVND (reference sequence). Written as DNA, the CDR3 is TGTGCCAGTAGTTCCGGGACAGTGGGATCAACCCTCCACTTT. Protein product: CASSSGTVGSTLHF.

The rearrangement joins TRBV6-5 to TRBJ1-2; possibly TRBD1 for D (5 bases). Trimming shortened V by 7 bases and J by 0 bases, and 15 bases separated the two germline ends. Germline CDR1 reads MNHEY; CDR2 reads SVGAGI. The length of the CDR3 is 15 residues. CDR3 amino acids: CASNPRGIANYGYTF. The CDR3 DNA follows: TGTGCCAGCAACCCCCGGGGGATCGCTAACTATGGCTACACCTTC.

This chain connects TRBV18 to TRBJ2-7; TRBD1 is a possible D gene (6 bases). The CDR3 totals 13 residues. Deletions cut 2 bases from V and 12 bases from J, with 17 bases between. In germline, CDR1 is KGHSH, CDR2 LQKENI. In DNA form, the CDR3 reads TGTGCCAGCTCACCAAGTCCGCAGGGGAGCTTGTACTTC. It encodes CASSPSPQGSLYF.

The chain joins TRBV11-3 to TRBJ2-2; TRBD2 matches 8 bases. V dropped 1 base and J dropped 5; count of bases not matched to a gene: 3. The CDR3 is made up of 15 amino acids. Germline V gene lookup returns CDR1 SGHNT and CDR2 YENEEA. The DNA of the CDR3 is TGTGCCAGCAGCTTAGGCGGGAGGAGGACCGGGGAGCTGTTTTTT. This sequence encodes CASSLGGRRTGELFF.

This clone was seen only once. The chain has TRBV29-1 and TRBJ1-5; D not certain. The CDR3 has 14 amino acids. V lost 4 bases and J 0 bases, leaving 10 bases between the germline ends. CDR1 SQVTM and CDR2 ANQGSEA come from the germline V gene. CDR3 sequence (DNA): TGCAGCGTTGGGAGTGGTATTAGCAATCAGCCCCAGCATTTT. As protein: CSVGSGISNQPQHF.

This chain connects TRBV30 to TRBJ1-2; no reliable D call. Trimming shortened V by 0 bases and J by 9 bases, and 11 bases separated the two germline ends. The CDR3 length is 12 residues. CDR1 GTSNPN and CDR2 SVGIG come from the germline V gene (reference sequence). CDR3 in amino acids: CAWSVTRPRYTF. CDR3 sequence (DNA): TGTGCCTGGAGTGTAACACGGCCCCGCTACACCTTC.